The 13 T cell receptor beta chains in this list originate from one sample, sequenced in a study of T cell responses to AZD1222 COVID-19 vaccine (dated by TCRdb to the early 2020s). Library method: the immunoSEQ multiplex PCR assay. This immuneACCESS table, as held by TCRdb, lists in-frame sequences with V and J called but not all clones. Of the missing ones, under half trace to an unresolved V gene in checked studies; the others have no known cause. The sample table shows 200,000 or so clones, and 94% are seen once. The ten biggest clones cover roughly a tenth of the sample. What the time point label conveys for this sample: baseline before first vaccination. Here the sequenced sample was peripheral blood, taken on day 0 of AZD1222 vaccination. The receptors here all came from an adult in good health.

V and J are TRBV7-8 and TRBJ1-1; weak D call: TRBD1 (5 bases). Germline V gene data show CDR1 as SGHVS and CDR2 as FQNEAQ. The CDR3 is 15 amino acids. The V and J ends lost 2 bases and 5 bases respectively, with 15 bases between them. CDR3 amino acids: CASSLMAGRRTEAFF. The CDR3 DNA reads TGTGCCAGCAGCTTAATGGCAGGGAGGAGGACTGAAGCTTTCTTT.

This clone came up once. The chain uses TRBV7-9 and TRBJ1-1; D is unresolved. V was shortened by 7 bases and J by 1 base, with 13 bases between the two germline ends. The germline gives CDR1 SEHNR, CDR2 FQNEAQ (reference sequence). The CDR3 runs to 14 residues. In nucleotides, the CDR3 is TGTGCCAGCACCTCCTTGGGAGCGAACACTGAAGCTTTCTTT. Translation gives CASTSLGANTEAFF.

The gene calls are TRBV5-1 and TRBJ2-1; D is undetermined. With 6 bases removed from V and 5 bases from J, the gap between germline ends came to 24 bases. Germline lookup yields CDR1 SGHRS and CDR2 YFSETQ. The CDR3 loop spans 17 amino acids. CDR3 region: CASTGGNKASLNNEQFF. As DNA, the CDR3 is TGCGCCAGCACCGGTGGGAACAAGGCTAGTTTGAACAATGAGCAGTTCTTC.

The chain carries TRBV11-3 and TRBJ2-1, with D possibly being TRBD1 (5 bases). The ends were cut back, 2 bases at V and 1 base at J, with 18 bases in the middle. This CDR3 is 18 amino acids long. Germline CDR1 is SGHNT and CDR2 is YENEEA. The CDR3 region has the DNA TGTGCCAGCAGCTTAATGGGCAGAAGGGGTGGTTCCTACAATGAGCAGTTCTTC. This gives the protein CASSLMGRRGGSYNEQFF.

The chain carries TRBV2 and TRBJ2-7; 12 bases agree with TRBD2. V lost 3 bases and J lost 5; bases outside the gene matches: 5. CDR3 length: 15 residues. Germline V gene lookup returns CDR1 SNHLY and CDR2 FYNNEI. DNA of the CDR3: TGTGCCAGCAGTGATCTACTAGCGGGAGGTCACGAGCAGTACTTC. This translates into CASSDLLAGGHEQYF.

CDR3 sequence: CASSHDHYEQYF. CDR3 DNA: TGCGCCAGCAGCCATGACCATTACGAGCAGTACTTC. The chain is built from TRBV4-1 and TRBJ2-7; D remains ambiguous. CDR3 length: 12 residues. Trimming left V 3 bases short and J 4 bases short, with 7 bases between. In germline, CDR1 is MGHRA, CDR2 YSYEKL.

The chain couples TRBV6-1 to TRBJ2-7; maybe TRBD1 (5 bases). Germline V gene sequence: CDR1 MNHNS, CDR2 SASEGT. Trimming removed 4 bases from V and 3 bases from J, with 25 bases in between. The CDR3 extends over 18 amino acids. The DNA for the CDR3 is TGTGCCAGCAGTGCCTCTTATAGGGGTTCCCTTCCCCTCTACGAGCAGTACTTC. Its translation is CASSASYRGSLPLYEQYF.

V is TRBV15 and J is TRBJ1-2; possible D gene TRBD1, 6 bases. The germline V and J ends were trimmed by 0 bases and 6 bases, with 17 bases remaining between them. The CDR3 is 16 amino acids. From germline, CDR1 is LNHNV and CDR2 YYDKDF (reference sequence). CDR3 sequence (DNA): TGTGCCACCAGCAGAGATCGGGACCCCGGGGGGCATGGCTACACCTTC. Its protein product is CATSRDRDPGGHGYTF. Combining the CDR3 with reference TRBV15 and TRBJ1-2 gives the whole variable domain DAMVIQNPRYQVTQFGKPVTLSCSQTLNHNVMYWYQQKSSQAPKLLFHYYDKDFNNEADTPDNFQSRRPNTSFCFLDIRSPGLGDTAMYLCATSRDRDPGGHGYTFGSGTRLTVV.

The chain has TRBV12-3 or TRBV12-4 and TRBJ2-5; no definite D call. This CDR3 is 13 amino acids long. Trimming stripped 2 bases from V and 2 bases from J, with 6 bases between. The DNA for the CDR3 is TGTGCCAGCAGTTTAAAACAGCAAGAGACCCAGTACTTC. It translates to CASSLKQQETQYF.

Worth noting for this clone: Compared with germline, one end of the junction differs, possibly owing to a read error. As DNA, the CDR3 is TGTGCCAGCGGGGGGCAGGGGTGGCATAGAACTAGTGAAAAACTGTTTTTT. It yields the protein CASGGQGWHRTSEKLFF. The gene calls are TRBV27 and TRBJ1-4; D possibly corresponds to TRBD1 (6 bases). This CDR3 has 17 residues. Germline V gene lookup returns CDR1 MNHEY and CDR2 SMNVEV (reference sequence). The variable domain in full, completed from reference TRBV27 and TRBJ1-4, reads EAQVTQNPRYLITVTGKKLTVTCSQNMNHEYMSWYRQDPGLGLRQIYYSMNVEVTDKGDVPEGYKVSRKEKRNFPLILESPSPNQTSLYFCASGGQGWHRTSEKLFFGSGTQLSVL.

The CDR3 DNA reads TGTGCCAGCAGCCATAATCGGGGTACCTATGGCTACACCTTC. Protein product: CASSHNRGTYGYTF. The chain has TRBV3-1 (or the pseudogene TRBV3-2) and TRBJ1-2; D not certain. The germline gives CDR1 LGHDT, CDR2 YNNKEL (reference sequence). Trimming removed 3 bases from V and 4 bases from J, with 12 bases in between. This CDR3 comprises 14 residues.

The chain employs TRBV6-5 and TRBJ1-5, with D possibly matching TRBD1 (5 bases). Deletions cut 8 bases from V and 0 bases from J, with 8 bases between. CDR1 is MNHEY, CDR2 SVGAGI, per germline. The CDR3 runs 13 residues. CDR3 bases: TGTGCCAGCTCGACAGTTAGCAATCAGCCCCAGCATTTT. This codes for CASSTVSNQPQHF.

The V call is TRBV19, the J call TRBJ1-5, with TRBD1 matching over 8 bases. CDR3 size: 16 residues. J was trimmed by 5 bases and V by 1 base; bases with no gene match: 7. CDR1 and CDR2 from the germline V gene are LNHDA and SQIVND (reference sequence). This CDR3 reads CASSIGPGQVHQPQHF. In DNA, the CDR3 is TGTGCCAGTAGTATAGGCCCGGGACAGGTCCATCAGCCCCAGCATTTT.